The next 9 T cell receptor beta chains were all read from a single sample in a study of OX40 agonist ivuxolimab in advanced cancers. TCRdb's table, derived via immunoSEQ multiplex PCR, lists solely in-frame clones and lacks some. The sample has roughly 21,000 clones, 85% to 90% seen once. This specimen was CD4+ or CD8+ T cells sorted from blood, taken in a trial of the OX40 agonist ivuxolimab. Receptor source: an adult with an advanced solid tumor such as melanoma, head and neck, liver or kidney cancer.

This sequence joins TRBV11-2 and TRBJ2-5, with 8 nucleotides matching TRBD2. The junction had 5 bases not matched to a gene; V was cut back by 5 bases and J by 6 bases. This CDR3 contains 13 residues. Germline V gene lookup returns CDR1 SGHAT and CDR2 FQNNGV. The CDR3 protein is CASSPREGKTQYF. DNA of the CDR3: TGTGCCAGCAGCCCTCGGGAGGGAAAGACCCAGTACTTC.

The chain employs TRBV6-8 and TRBJ2-3; D unclear. Germline V gene data show CDR1 as MNHGY and CDR2 as SAAAGT. The CDR3 runs to 15 residues. V was trimmed by 0 bases and J by 9 bases, leaving 16 bases between them. This CDR3 reads CASSYSSWSVTTQYF. CDR3 nucleotides: TGTGCCAGCAGTTACTCGTCTTGGTCTGTAACGACGCAGTATTTT.

The chain has TRBV21-1 and TRBJ2-7; the DNA was not compared with TRBD2, the D call given in the table. TRBV21-1 is labeled a pseudogene. CDR3 length: 11 residues. Written as DNA, the CDR3 is TGTGCCAGCAGCAGCTATTACGAGCAGTACTTC. It translates to CASSSYYEQYF.

The chain recombines TRBV9 with TRBJ2-4; 8 bases map to TRBD2. The CDR3 contains 15 residues. Per germline, CDR1 SGDLS and CDR2 YYNGEE. V lost 5 bases, J lost 3 bases, and 7 bases stayed unmatched. CDR3 in amino acids: CASSTSGSGKNIQYF. In DNA form, the CDR3 reads TGTGCCAGCAGTACAAGCGGGAGCGGCAAAAACATTCAGTACTTC. Combining the CDR3 with reference TRBV9 and TRBJ2-4 gives the whole variable domain DSGVTQTPKHLITATGQRVTLRCSPRSGDLSVYWYQQSLDQGLQFLIQYYNGEERAKGNILERFSAQQFPDLHSELNLSSLELGDSALYFCASSTSGSGKNIQYFGAGTRLSVL.

This clone has only a few counts. The chain combines TRBV9 with TRBJ2-1, with D unclear. Deletions cut 0 bases from V and 1 base from J, with 8 bases between. The CDR3 runs to 15 residues. Germline values: CDR1 SGDLS, CDR2 YYNGEE. The CDR3 sequence: CASSVEGLSYNEQFF. In DNA, the CDR3 is TGTGCCAGCAGCGTAGAGGGTTTGTCCTACAATGAGCAGTTCTTC.

The chain carries TRBV13 and TRBJ1-5; no definite D call. V was pared by 4 bases and J by 4 bases, with 14 bases between. The V gene's germline CDR1 is PRHDT and CDR2 FYEKMQ (reference sequence). CDR3 length equals 15 residues. Here the CDR3 reads CASSSRGGVNQPQHF. DNA for the CDR3: TGTGCCAGCAGCTCCCGTGGAGGAGTGAATCAGCCCCAGCATTTT.

J is TRBJ2-5 and V is TRBV13, with TRBD1 matching 11 bases. Germline V lookup: CDR1 PRHDT, CDR2 FYEKMQ (reference sequence). After removal of 5 bases from V and 4 bases from J, the junction contained 6 bases not matched to a gene. CDR3 size: 15 residues. The CDR3 DNA reads as TGTGCCAGCAGCCCCGGACAGGGGGCCCGAGAGACCCAGTACTTC. Amino acid sequence: CASSPGQGARETQYF.

V usage is TRBV7-9 and J usage is TRBJ1-1, with 9 bases that match TRBD1. CDR1 SEHNR and CDR2 FQNEAQ come from the germline V gene (reference sequence). With 5 bases clipped from V and 6 bases from J, the junction kept 4 bases outside the gene matches. CDR3 size: 13 residues. DNA for the CDR3: TGTGCCAGCAGCGGGACAGGGTGGTCTGAAGCTTTCTTT. The encoded protein is CASSGTGWSEAFF.

This clone was detected only once. J is TRBJ1-1 and V is TRBV19, with 10 bases that match TRBD1. V lost 3 bases and J lost 1; bases outside the gene matches: 14. This CDR3 has 19 amino acids. Germline V CDR1 and CDR2: LNHDA, SQIVND (reference sequence). CDR3: CASSMVIKKDRGRNTEAFF. CDR3 coding DNA: TGTGCCAGTAGTATGGTTATAAAAAAGGACAGGGGGAGGAACACTGAAGCTTTCTTT.